The 19 T cell receptor beta chains reported below all come from one sample, sequenced in a study of cytomegalovirus exposure and HLA in healthy donors. Use of 60 Vbeta and 13 Jbeta primers characterized the PCR. Method: immunoSEQ multiplex PCR; TCRdb's copy keeps in-frame clones and lacks some. Counted here are 120,000 or so clones, around three quarters occurring once; the ten biggest clones make up about 1.2%. Sequencing input: PBMCs. The receptors here all came from a female donor in good health and CMV-seronegative.

The chain has TRBV6-1 and TRBJ2-7; unclear D gene. The germline V and J ends were trimmed by 1 base and 0 bases, with 7 bases remaining between them. There are 14 residues in the CDR3. CDR1 and CDR2 from the germline V gene are MNHNS and SASEGT. CDR3 coding DNA: TGTGCCAGCAGTGAAGGCTGGAGCTCCTACGAGCAGTACTTC. The encoded protein is CASSEGWSSYEQYF.

This clone was recorded a few times. CDR3 nucleotide sequence: TGTGCCAGCAGCTCGCCCAGTGGGGACAGGGGAGGCCCTGAAGCTTTCTTT. Translating gives CASSSPSGDRGGPEAFF. The chain combines TRBV7-9 with TRBJ1-1; 10 positions agree with TRBD1. The CDR3 length is 17 residues. V lost 4 bases and J lost 6; bases outside the gene matches: 14. Germline V gene lookup returns CDR1 SEHNR and CDR2 FQNEAQ (reference sequence).

The chain couples TRBV20-1 to TRBJ2-5; the match to TRBD2 covers 8 bases. Germline CDR1 reads DFQATT; CDR2 reads SNEGSKA (reference sequence). The CDR3 extends over 11 amino acids. CDR3 sequence (DNA): TGCATGGCTAGCGGGTCGGAGACCCAGTACTTC. The encoded protein is CMASGSETQYF.

The chain recombines TRBV7-9 with TRBJ2-3; D possibly corresponds to TRBD1 (5 bases). Germline CDR1 and CDR2: SEHNR and FQNEAQ (reference sequence). This CDR3 is built from 15 residues. Trimming cost V 5 bases and J 4 bases, with 16 bases left between them. CDR3 in amino acids: CASSQIGWGADTQYF. The CDR3 DNA sequence: TGTGCCAGCAGCCAGATCGGCTGGGGCGCAGATACGCAGTATTTT.

The table lists this clone with a few counts. The chain recombines TRBV15 with TRBJ1-4; D gene unclear. The CDR3 extends over 16 amino acids. Germline CDR1 reads LNHNV; CDR2 reads YYDKDF (reference sequence). Trimming took off 1 base at V and 4 bases at J, with 13 bases between the two ends. This CDR3 is CATSRVSTGYNEKLFF. The DNA of the CDR3 is TGTGCCACCAGCAGAGTTTCGACGGGATATAATGAAAAACTGTTTTTT.

This chain joins TRBV19 and TRBJ1-6; maybe TRBD1 (5 bases). This CDR3 has 16 amino acids. CDR1 LNHDA and CDR2 SQIVND come from the germline V gene (reference sequence). The V and J ends lost 10 bases and 0 bases respectively, with 16 bases between them. The CDR3 loop reads CATSGLLSSYNSPLHF. The CDR3 nucleotides read TGTGCCACTTCGGGACTTTTAAGCTCCTATAATTCACCCCTCCACTTT.

This sequence joins TRBV19 and TRBJ1-3, with D maybe TRBD1 (6 bases). The CDR3 is 14 residues long. V was pared by 4 bases and J by 3 bases, with 10 bases between. In germline, CDR1 is LNHDA, CDR2 SQIVND (reference sequence). The CDR3 nucleotides are TGTGCCAGTAGTAAAAGACAGGTTGGAAACACCATATATTTT. Its translation is CASSKRQVGNTIYF.

This chain links TRBV4-2 with TRBJ2-3; 7 positions agree with TRBD2. V was clipped by 3 bases and J by 0 bases; unmatched bases: 6. Germline V lookup: CDR1 LGHNA, CDR2 YNFKEQ. The CDR3 has 16 amino acids. CDR3 in amino acids: CASSQGLAASTDTQYF. The CDR3 coding sequence is TGTGCCAGCAGCCAGGGGCTAGCGGCGAGCACAGATACGCAGTATTTT.

The V call is TRBV19, the J call TRBJ1-3; D might be TRBD1 (5 bases). The germline CDR1 and CDR2 sequences are LNHDA and SQIVND (reference sequence). Trimming took off 5 bases at V and 4 bases at J, with 12 bases between the two ends. This CDR3 region has 14 residues. The CDR3 region has the DNA TGTGCCAGTAGTTCGCAGGGTACCGGAAACACCATATATTTT. Translation gives CASSSQGTGNTIYF.

This rearrangement joins TRBV18 to TRBJ1-5, with D perhaps matching TRBD1 (6 bases). The CDR3 loop spans 13 amino acids. From germline, CDR1 is KGHSH and CDR2 LQKENI. With 3 bases removed from V and 4 bases from J, the gap between germline ends came to 7 bases. CDR3 sequence reads: CASSPGQNQPQHF. Here the CDR3 DNA reads TGTGCCAGCTCACCGGGACAAAATCAGCCCCAGCATTTT.

CDR3 loop: CASSPGGTGGYEQYF. As DNA, the CDR3 is TGTGCCAGCAGCCCAGGGGGGACAGGGGGCTACGAGCAGTACTTC. The chain links TRBV9 to TRBJ2-5; 11 bases are a match to TRBD1. Judging by the DNA end, TRBJ2-7 fits better; the J call may be wrong. The CDR3 spans 15 residues. Germline V gene sequence: CDR1 SGDLS, CDR2 YYNGEE.

The V and J genes are TRBV23-1 and TRBJ2-7; possibly TRBD1 for D (5 bases). TRBV23-1 is filed as an ORF, its function uncertain. This CDR3 has 19 amino acids. V was shortened by 0 bases and J by 3 bases, with 24 bases between the two germline ends. The CDR3 DNA is TGCGCCAGCAGTCAATCGCAGGGTTTTCGGCGCTCCCCCTTCTACGAGCAGTACTTC. It specifies CASSQSQGFRRSPFYEQYF.

In this sample, this clone turned up a few times. This rearrangement joins TRBV6-5 to TRBJ1-1; tentatively, D is TRBD1 (5 bases). The germline CDR1 and CDR2 sequences are MNHEY and SVGAGI. Trimming left V 6 bases short and J 5 bases short, with 19 bases between. The CDR3 is 15 amino acids. CDR3 nucleotides: TGTGCCAGCAGCCCAACTGGGGGAGGGAGGACTGAAGCTTTCTTT. It yields the protein CASSPTGGGRTEAFF.

V and J are TRBV21-1 and TRBJ2-6; the table names TRBD1, a call not compared with the DNA. TRBV21-1 is annotated as a pseudogene. The CDR3 covers 18 residues. DNA of the CDR3: TGTGCCAGCAGCAAAAAACAGATTAATACCTCTGGGGCCAACGTCCTGACTTTC. Translating it yields CASSKKQINTSGANVLTF.

The chain combines TRBV5-8 with TRBJ1-4; 8 bases are a match to TRBD1. Germline CDR1 reads SGHTS; CDR2 reads YDEGEE. J gave up 5 bases and V 4 bases, and 10 bases lay outside the gene matches. The CDR3 sequence is 16 residues long. CDR3 sequence reads: CASSLGQGGWNEKLFF. CDR3 nucleotides: TGTGCCAGCAGCCTCGGACAGGGTGGGTGGAATGAAAAACTGTTTTTT.

The chain recombines TRBV7-8 with TRBJ1-2, with 7 bases aligning to TRBD1. Germline CDR1 reads SGHVS; CDR2 reads FQNEAQ. The length of the CDR3 is 15 residues. Trimming removed 5 bases from V and 2 bases from J; junction bases left unmatched: 8. As DNA, the CDR3 is TGTGCCAGCAGCACTGGGACAGCAGTGAACTATGGCTACACCTTC. Its translation is CASSTGTAVNYGYTF.

The V and J genes are TRBV7-6 and TRBJ2-7; TRBD2 might be the D (6 bases). The CDR3 runs to 16 residues. In germline, CDR1 is SGHVS, CDR2 FNYEAQ. The V end lost 5 bases, the J end lost 3 bases, and 20 bases lay between the germline ends. The CDR3 spells CASSALAKEGDYEQYF. CDR3 bases: TGTGCCAGCAGCGCCCTAGCGAAAGAAGGCGACTACGAGCAGTACTTC.

The gene calls are TRBV7-3 and TRBJ2-1, with 7 bases that match TRBD1. Germline CDR1 reads SGHTA; CDR2 reads FQGTGA. CDR3 length: 15 amino acids. Unmatched junction bases numbered 9, after V lost 4 bases and J lost 6 bases. The chain's CDR3 is CASSSDRVRSNEQFF. As DNA, the CDR3 is TGTGCCAGCAGCTCAGACAGGGTTAGGAGCAATGAGCAGTTCTTC.

V and J are TRBV7-7 and TRBJ2-3, with D perhaps TRBD1 (5 bases). The length of the CDR3 is 13 residues. V was clipped by 2 bases and J by 4 bases, with 7 bases between them. In germline, CDR1 is SSHAT, CDR2 FNYEAQ (reference sequence). CDR3: CASSLSGSDTQYF. The CDR3 DNA is TGTGCCAGCAGCTTATCAGGGTCAGATACGCAGTATTTT.